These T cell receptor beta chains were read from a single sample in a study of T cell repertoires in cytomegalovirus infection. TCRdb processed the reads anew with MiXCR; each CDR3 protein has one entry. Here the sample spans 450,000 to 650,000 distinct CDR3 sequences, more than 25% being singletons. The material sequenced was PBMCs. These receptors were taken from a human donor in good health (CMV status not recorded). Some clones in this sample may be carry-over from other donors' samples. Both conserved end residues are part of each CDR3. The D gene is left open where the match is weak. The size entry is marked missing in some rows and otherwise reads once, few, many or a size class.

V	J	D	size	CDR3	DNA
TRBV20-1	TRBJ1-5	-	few	CSARDTNQPQHF	TGCAGTGCTAGGGACACAAATCAGCCCCAGCATTTT
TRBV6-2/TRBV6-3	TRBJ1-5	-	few	CASSGTVHNQPQHF	TGTGCCAGCAGCGGGACGGTTCACAATCAGCCCCAGCATTTT
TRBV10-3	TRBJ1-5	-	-	CAISEGGSNQPQHF	TGTGCCATCAGTGAAGGGGGTAGCAATCAGCCCCAGCATTTT
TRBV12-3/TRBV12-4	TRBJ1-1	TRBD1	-	CASSLFQGVGIEAFF	TGTGCCAGCAGTTTATTCCAGGGGGTCGGAATTGAAGCTTTCTTT
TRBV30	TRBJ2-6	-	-	CAWSVLSAGANVLTF	TGTGCCTGGAGTGTACTTAGCGCTGGGGCCAACGTCCTGACTTTC
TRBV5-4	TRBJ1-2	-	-	CASSPLGGTNYGYTF	TGTGCCAGCAGCCCCTTAGGGGGGACTAACTATGGCTACACCTTC
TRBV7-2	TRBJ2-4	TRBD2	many	CASRQRGRNIQYF	TGTGCCAGCAGGCAGCGGGGTAGGAACATTCAGTACTTC
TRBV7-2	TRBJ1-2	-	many	CASSLTQANNYGYTF	TGTGCCAGCAGCTTAACGCAGGCGAATAACTATGGCTACACCTTC
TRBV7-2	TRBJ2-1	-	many	CASTKPSYNEQFF	TGTGCCAGCACAAAACCCTCCTACAATGAGCAGTTCTTC
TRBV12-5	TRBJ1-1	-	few	CASGLVLKPTEAFF	TGTGCTAGTGGTTTGGTACTTAAGCCGACTGAAGCTTTCTTT
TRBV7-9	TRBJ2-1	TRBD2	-	CASSLERTSGTYNEQFF	TGTGCCAGCAGCTTAGAAAGAACTAGCGGTACCTACAATGAGCAGTTCTTC
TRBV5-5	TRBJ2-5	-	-	CASSPDYHQETQYF	TGTGCCAGCAGCCCGGACTATCACCAAGAGACCCAGTACTTC
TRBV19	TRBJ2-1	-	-	CASSIDVRWWQFF	TGTGCCAGTAGTATAGACGTGAGGTGGTGGCAGTTCTTC
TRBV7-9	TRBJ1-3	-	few	CASSLSGPNSGNTIYF	TGTGCCAGCAGCTTATCAGGACCAAACTCTGGAAACACCATATATTTT
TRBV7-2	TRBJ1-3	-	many	CASSLFTSSGNTIYF	TGTGCCAGCAGCTTATTCACGAGCTCTGGAAACACCATATATTTT
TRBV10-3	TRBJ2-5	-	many	CAISTGHQETQYF	TGTGCCATCAGTACAGGCCACCAAGAGACCCAGTACTTC
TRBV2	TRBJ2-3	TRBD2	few	CASSLKREPPGDTQYF	TGTGCCAGCAGCTTAAAGCGGGAGCCCCCTGGGGATACGCAGTATTTT
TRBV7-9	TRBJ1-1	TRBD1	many	CASSPQGRSEAFF	TGTGCCAGCAGCCCACAGGGGCGGTCTGAAGCTTTCTTT
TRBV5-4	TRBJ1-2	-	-	CASSAEGRGFHGYTF	TGTGCCAGCAGCGCCGAAGGCAGGGGCTTCCATGGCTACACCTTC
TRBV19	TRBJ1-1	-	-	CASRDPFTEAFF	TGTGCCAGCAGGGACCCGTTCACTGAAGCTTTCTTT
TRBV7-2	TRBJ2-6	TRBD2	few	CASSLAGAGANVLTF	TGTGCCAGCAGCCTCGCGGGGGCTGGGGCCAACGTCCTGACTTTC
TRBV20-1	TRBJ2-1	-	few	CSATGYQDEQFF	TGCAGTGCAACAGGGTATCAGGATGAGCAGTTCTTC
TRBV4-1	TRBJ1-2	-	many	CASSQEGGAEGYTF	TGCGCCAGCAGCCAAGAAGGGGGGGCAGAGGGCTACACCTTC
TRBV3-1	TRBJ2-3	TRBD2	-	CASSQDFRLAGAADTQYF	TGTGCCAGCAGCCAAGATTTCCGGCTAGCGGGAGCGGCAGATACGCAGTATTTT
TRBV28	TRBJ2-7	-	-	CASSSPGPMNEQYF	TGTGCCAGCAGTTCCCCGGGACCAATGAACGAGCAGTACTTC
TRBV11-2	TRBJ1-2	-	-	CAFSRQRNYGYTF	TGTGCCTTTTCACGGCAGCGGAACTATGGCTACACCTTC
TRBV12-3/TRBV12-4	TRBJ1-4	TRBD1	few	CASSSRQGSRGEKLFF	TGTGCCAGCAGTTCCCGACAGGGTTCAAGGGGTGAAAAACTGTTTTTT